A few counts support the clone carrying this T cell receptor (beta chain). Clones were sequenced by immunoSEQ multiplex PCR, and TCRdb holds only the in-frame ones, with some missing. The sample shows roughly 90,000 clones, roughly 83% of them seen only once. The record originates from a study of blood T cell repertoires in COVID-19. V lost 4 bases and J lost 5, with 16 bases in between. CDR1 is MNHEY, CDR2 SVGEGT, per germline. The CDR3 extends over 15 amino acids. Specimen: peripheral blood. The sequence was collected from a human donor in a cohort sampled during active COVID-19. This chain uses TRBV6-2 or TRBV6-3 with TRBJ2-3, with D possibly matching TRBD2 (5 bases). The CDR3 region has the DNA TGTGCCAGCAGTTCCCCCGGGGTACCAGGAGATACGCAGTATTTT. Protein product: CASSSPGVPGDTQYF.